This T cell receptor beta chain was sequenced in a study of blood T cell repertoires in COVID-19. Study information: Researchers got acute and convalescent COVID-19 samples from the United States, Italy and Spain. T cells, B-cell-depleted T cells, or PBMCs provided the cDNA or gDNA that served as material.

Per germline, CDR1 LNHDA and CDR2 SQIVND (reference sequence). CDR3 size: 13 residues. V was pared by 3 bases and J by 8 bases, with 10 bases between. Clones were sequenced by immunoSEQ multiplex PCR, and TCRdb holds only the in-frame ones, with some missing. The top ten clones hold roughly 8% of a sample with about 83,000 clones, about 87% of them seen once. The specimen was peripheral blood. The genes are TRBV19 and TRBJ1-4; TRBD1 is a possible D gene (5 bases). This receptor was taken from an elderly man with active or convalescent COVID-19. DNA of the CDR3: TGTGCCAGTAGTATCGGAGGGACCGAAAAACTGTTTTTT. Residues: CASSIGGTEKLFF.